The sequence of this TCR beta chain was determined in a study of STAT3 mutations in large granular lymphocyte leukemia. Study-level information: Immunosuppressive therapy was given to more than half of T-LGLL patients.

Regarding this clone: Its antigen remains unknown.

Study conclusions and caveats: At least one immunodominant TCR beta clonotype appeared in every T-cell large granular lymphocyte leukemia patient. Clonal expansion was inferred from samples taken at other timepoints. All newly emerging clones after therapy were STAT3 wild type.

Germline CDR1 and CDR2: GTSNPN and SVGIG (reference sequence). The V and J ends lost 0 bases and 3 bases, in that order; junction bases with no gene match: 7. The CDR3 length is 15 residues. Profiled with immunoSEQ multiplex PCR; TCRdb holds only in-frame clones, not every one. The data hold fewer than 11,000 clones, with roughly 54% observed a single time. The receptor was derived from a boy aged 5-17 years with T-cell large granular lymphocyte leukemia. Some clones in this sample may be carry-over from other donors' samples. The sample comprised peripheral blood mononuclear cells. V is TRBV30 and J is TRBJ2-7, with TRBD1 identical over 8 bases. CDR3 loop: CAWSVGTGILYEQYF. As DNA, the CDR3 is TGTGCCTGGAGTGTTGGGACAGGAATACTCTACGAGCAGTACTTC.